One sample yielded the 26 T cell receptor beta chains listed below, sequenced in a study of shared clonotypes between healthy human individuals. Data came from immunoSEQ multiplex PCR; TCRdb stores just in-frame clones and leaves some out. This table has over 1.4 million clones, roughly 96% appearing once. Sequencing used naive CD4+ T cells sorted from blood. Subset specified: CD45RA+ positively selected. The receptors here all came from a man aged 25 to 40 in good health.

V gene TRBV19 combines with J gene TRBJ2-1; 7 nucleotides align to TRBD2. V shed 2 bases, J shed 2 bases, and the junction held 6 bases outside the gene matches. Per the germline V gene, CDR1 is LNHDA and CDR2 is SQIVND (reference sequence). This CDR3 comprises 16 residues. CDR3 nucleotide sequence: TGTGCCAGTAGTATACTCAGCGGGGAAACCTACAATGAGCAGTTCTTC. Translating it yields CASSILSGETYNEQFF.

V gene TRBV9 combines with J gene TRBJ2-3, with D maybe TRBD1 (6 bases). The CDR3 is 16 amino acids. V was pared by 4 bases and J by 2 bases, with 17 bases between. CDR1 is SGDLS, CDR2 YYNGEE, per germline. For the CDR3, the DNA is TGTGCCAGCAGCCAGGTTAGGGACACTACCACAGATACGCAGTATTTT. Protein sequence: CASSQVRDTTTDTQYF.

The chain recombines TRBV5-4 with TRBJ1-4; maybe TRBD1 (5 bases). The CDR3 covers 15 residues. V dropped 3 bases and J dropped 1 base, with 10 bases sitting between them. Germline lookup yields CDR1 SGHNT and CDR2 YYREEE (reference sequence). CDR3 sequence reads: CASSSHQGTNEKLFF. The CDR3 bases are TGTGCCAGCAGCTCTCACCAGGGAACTAATGAAAAACTGTTTTTT.

Of note for this clone: This CDR3 is also generated by other DNA sequences in the sample. V and J are TRBV30 and TRBJ2-1; no clear D. The CDR3 has 11 residues. Per the germline V gene, CDR1 is GTSNPN and CDR2 is SVGIG (reference sequence). Trimming left V 0 bases short and J 7 bases short, with 4 bases between. The CDR3 here is CAWSVQNEQFF. The CDR3 DNA reads as TGTGCCTGGAGTGTACAAAATGAGCAGTTCTTC.

The chain has TRBV7-9 and TRBJ2-1, with 7 bases aligning to TRBD1. With 2 bases clipped from V and 5 bases from J, the junction kept 6 bases outside the gene matches. CDR3 length: 15 residues. Germline lookup yields CDR1 SEHNR and CDR2 FQNEAQ (reference sequence). This CDR3 reads CASSLYRDSDNEQFF. For the CDR3, the DNA is TGTGCCAGCAGCTTATACCGGGACAGTGACAATGAGCAGTTCTTC.

This chain joins TRBV18 and TRBJ2-3, with a weak D call TRBD2 (5 bases). Germline V gene lookup returns CDR1 KGHSH and CDR2 LQKENI. V was trimmed by 2 bases and J by 1 base, leaving 13 bases between them. CDR3 length: 16 amino acids. The DNA for the CDR3 is TGTGCCAGCTCACCAAACCGGAGGTCTCGCACAGATACGCAGTATTTT. This translates into CASSPNRRSRTDTQYF. Based on the CDR3 plus reference TRBV18 and TRBJ2-3, the full variable domain is NAGVMQNPRHLVRRRGQEARLRCSPMKGHSHVYWYRQLPEEGLKFMVYLQKENIIDESGMPKERFSAEFPKEGPSILRIQQVVRGDSAAYFCASSPNRRSRTDTQYFGPGTRLTVL.

This chain joins TRBV19 and TRBJ1-5; 7 bases match TRBD1. Germline trimming cut 5 bases from V and 0 bases from J; bases unmatched to any gene: 7. The CDR3 totals 16 residues. Germline CDR1 reads LNHDA; CDR2 reads SQIVND (reference sequence). The CDR3 loop is CASSPGTEHSNQPQHF. The CDR3 DNA reads TGTGCCAGTAGTCCCGGGACAGAGCATAGCAATCAGCCCCAGCATTTT.

The rearrangement links TRBV28 to TRBJ2-7, with TRBD2 matching over 8 bases. The CDR3 length is 14 residues. The V and J ends lost 3 bases and 5 bases, in that order; junction bases with no gene match: 6. CDR1 and CDR2 (germline): MDHEN, SYDVKM. The CDR3: CASSFSGSWNEQYF. For the CDR3, the DNA is TGTGCCAGCAGTTTCAGCGGGAGCTGGAACGAGCAGTACTTC.

The chain links TRBV6-4 to TRBJ2-4; 7 bases fit TRBD1. The germline gives CDR1 MRHNA, CDR2 SNTAGT. The CDR3 is 9 residues long. The V gene end was trimmed by 7 bases and the J gene end by 16 bases; junction bases not matched to a gene: 4. The CDR3 region has the DNA TGTGCCAGCAATCGGACAGGCTACTTC. Translating it yields CASNRTGYF.

This chain connects TRBV14 to TRBJ1-1; 10 nucleotides line up with TRBD1. Trimming cost V 5 bases and J 1 base; bases outside gene matches: 4. The CDR3 runs 15 residues. CDR1 is SGHDN and CDR2 is FVKESK in the germline V gene. CDR3 nucleotides: TGTGCCAGCAGCGTGACAGGGGGCCCGAACACTGAAGCTTTCTTT. Protein product: CASSVTGGPNTEAFF.

This chain connects TRBV9 to TRBJ2-5; 8 nucleotides align to TRBD2. Unmatched junction bases numbered 11, after V lost 0 bases and J lost 4 bases. In germline, CDR1 is SGDLS, CDR2 YYNGEE. The CDR3 covers 17 residues. CDR3 loop: CASSVGGLGLAGETQYF. The CDR3 coding sequence is TGTGCCAGCAGCGTAGGCGGTTTGGGGCTAGCGGGAGAGACCCAGTACTTC.

The chain employs TRBV10-1 and TRBJ1-1; 7 nucleotides align to TRBD1. CDR3 length equals 15 residues. Germline loops: CDR1 WNHNN, CDR2 SYGVQD (reference sequence). V dropped 6 bases and J dropped 0; count of bases not matched to a gene: 7. In DNA, the CDR3 is TGCGCCAGCAGCTTTGAGACAGGGATGAACACTGAAGCTTTCTTT. Amino acids: CASSFETGMNTEAFF.

The J gene is TRBJ2-2, the V gene TRBV2; 12 bases match TRBD2. V was clipped by 6 bases and J by 8 bases; unmatched bases: 19. This CDR3 spans 19 amino acids. CDR1 and CDR2 (germline): SNHLY, FYNNEI. CDR3 bases: TGTGCCAGCAGGGGGACCTGGACTAGCGGGAAACCCCTCCCGGGGGAGCTGTTTTTT. Encoded protein: CASRGTWTSGKPLPGELFF.

V usage is TRBV11-3 and J usage is TRBJ2-3, with 9 bases matching TRBD1. The V and J ends lost 3 bases and 2 bases, in that order; junction bases with no gene match: 3. From germline, CDR1 is SGHNT and CDR2 YENEEA. The CDR3 has 15 amino acids. The CDR3 sequence is CASSFDRGTTDTQYF. The CDR3 region has the DNA TGTGCCAGCAGCTTTGACAGGGGGACCACAGATACGCAGTATTTT.

Comments on this clone: Additional DNA sequences in this sample encode the identical CDR3. The CDR3 sequence: CASSLLGTGSYEQYF. CDR3 bases: TGTGCCAGCAGTTTATTAGGGACAGGATCCTACGAGCAGTACTTC. V and J are TRBV28 and TRBJ2-7; 8 nucleotides match TRBD1. V gave up 1 base and J gave up 1 base; unmatched junction bases: 3. The CDR3 spans 15 residues. The germline V gene encodes CDR1 MDHEN and CDR2 SYDVKM.

About this clone: In the same sample, other DNA sequences code for this CDR3. V is TRBV5-1 and J is TRBJ2-5, with D unclear. CDR3 size: 12 residues. V lost 3 bases to trimming and J lost 5 bases, with 8 bases between them. Germline CDR1 reads SGHRS; CDR2 reads YFSETQ. The CDR3 DNA reads TGCGCCAGCAGCTCTGACCGGGAGACCCAGTACTTC. Residues: CASSSDRETQYF.

The V and J genes are TRBV5-1 and TRBJ2-2; D uncertain. V was pared by 0 bases and J by 3 bases, with 9 bases between. Germline CDR1 and CDR2: SGHRS and YFSETQ. The CDR3 has 15 residues. As DNA, the CDR3 is TGCGCCAGCAGCTTGGAGTTTGCGGACACCGGGGAGCTGTTTTTT. It translates to CASSLEFADTGELFF.

This clone was observed a single time. V usage is TRBV5-4 and J usage is TRBJ2-6, with D uncertain. Trimming shortened V by 3 bases and J by 2 bases, and 6 bases separated the two germline ends. Germline assignment: CDR1 SGHNT and CDR2 YYREEE (reference sequence). The CDR3 is 14 amino acids. The CDR3: CASSYETGANVLTF. DNA for the CDR3: TGTGCCAGCAGCTACGAGACTGGGGCCAACGTCCTGACTTTC. Based on the CDR3 plus reference TRBV5-4 and TRBJ2-6, the full variable domain is ETGVTQSPTHLIKTRGQQVTLRCSSQSGHNTVSWYQQALGQGPQFIFQYYREEENGRGNFPPRFSGLQFPNYSSELNVNALELDDSALYLCASSYETGANVLTFGAGSRLTVL.

This chain joins TRBV28 and TRBJ1-2; D remains unclear. This CDR3 is built from 14 residues. Deletions cut 1 base from V and 5 bases from J, with 11 bases between. CDR1 is MDHEN, CDR2 SYDVKM, per germline. CDR3 sequence reads: CASSLSSLPYGYTF. In DNA form, the CDR3 reads TGTGCCAGCAGTTTATCCTCCTTACCATATGGCTACACCTTC.

The J gene is TRBJ1-5, the V gene TRBV27; D gene ambiguous. CDR1 is MNHEY and CDR2 is SMNVEV in the germline V gene (reference sequence). V was cut by 4 bases and J by 2 bases, with 21 bases left in between. The CDR3 runs to 18 residues. The CDR3 sequence is CASSSRLPGVKGNQPQHF. The DNA for the CDR3 is TGTGCCAGCAGTTCCCGACTTCCGGGAGTTAAAGGCAATCAGCCCCAGCATTTT.

This rearrangement joins TRBV7-9 to TRBJ2-7; the D gene is possibly TRBD2 (7 bases). Trimming pared 5 bases from V and 1 base from J, leaving 21 bases between. Germline V gene data show CDR1 as SEHNR and CDR2 as FQNEAQ (reference sequence). This CDR3 is built from 17 residues. The CDR3, as DNA: TGTGCCAGCAGCCCCTCGGGGGGCGGGAGCCAGTCCTACGAGCAGTACTTC. Translating it yields CASSPSGGGSQSYEQYF.

This chain links TRBV27 with TRBJ2-3; possibly TRBD2 for D (5 bases). Germline V gene lookup returns CDR1 MNHEY and CDR2 SMNVEV (reference sequence). V lost 3 bases to trimming and J lost 2 bases, with 12 bases between them. The CDR3 spans 15 residues. Here the CDR3 reads CASSFGRASTDTQYF. CDR3 bases: TGTGCCAGCAGTTTTGGGCGGGCCTCCACAGATACGCAGTATTTT.

With respect to this clone: This sample also contains other DNA sequences that code for the same CDR3. V usage is TRBV9 and J usage is TRBJ1-1; weak D call: TRBD1 (5 bases). CDR1 is SGDLS, CDR2 YYNGEE, per germline. The CDR3 loop spans 13 amino acids. Trimming cost V 4 bases and J 4 bases, with 11 bases left between them. The DNA of the CDR3 is TGTGCCAGCAGCCCGGGGCCTGGCACTGAAGCTTTCTTT. It encodes CASSPGPGTEAFF. The complete variable domain, with remaining parts taken from reference TRBV9 and TRBJ1-1, reads DSGVTQTPKHLITATGQRVTLRCSPRSGDLSVYWYQQSLDQGLQFLIQYYNGEERAKGNILERFSAQQFPDLHSELNLSSLELGDSALYFCASSPGPGTEAFFGQGTRLTVV.

The rearrangement links TRBV5-1 to TRBJ1-2, with TRBD1 matching 7 bases. Germline V lookup: CDR1 SGHRS, CDR2 YFSETQ. Losses at the gene ends were 5 bases for V and 4 bases for J; bases not matched to a gene: 8. The CDR3 loop spans 14 amino acids. CDR3 residues: CASSLPTGSYGYTF. In nucleotides, the CDR3 is TGCGCCAGCAGTTTACCGACAGGGAGCTATGGCTACACCTTC.

This clone was seen a single time. This chain uses TRBV6-5 with TRBJ2-7; TRBD1 might be the D (6 bases). Trimming pared 4 bases from V and 3 bases from J, leaving 19 bases between. This CDR3 is built from 16 residues. The V gene's germline CDR1 is MNHEY and CDR2 SVGAGI. CDR3 in DNA: TGTGCCAGCAGTTCCCTCGGGACATTCGGTGGCTACGAGCAGTACTTC. Protein sequence: CASSSLGTFGGYEQYF.

The rearrangement links TRBV14 to TRBJ2-1, with unresolved D. This CDR3 has 13 amino acids. Trimming took 0 bases from V and 4 from J, leaving 4 bases between them. Germline CDR1 reads SGHDN; CDR2 reads FVKESK. The CDR3 nucleotides are TGTGCCAGCAGCCAAGATCAATACAATGAGCAGTTCTTC. As protein: CASSQDQYNEQFF.